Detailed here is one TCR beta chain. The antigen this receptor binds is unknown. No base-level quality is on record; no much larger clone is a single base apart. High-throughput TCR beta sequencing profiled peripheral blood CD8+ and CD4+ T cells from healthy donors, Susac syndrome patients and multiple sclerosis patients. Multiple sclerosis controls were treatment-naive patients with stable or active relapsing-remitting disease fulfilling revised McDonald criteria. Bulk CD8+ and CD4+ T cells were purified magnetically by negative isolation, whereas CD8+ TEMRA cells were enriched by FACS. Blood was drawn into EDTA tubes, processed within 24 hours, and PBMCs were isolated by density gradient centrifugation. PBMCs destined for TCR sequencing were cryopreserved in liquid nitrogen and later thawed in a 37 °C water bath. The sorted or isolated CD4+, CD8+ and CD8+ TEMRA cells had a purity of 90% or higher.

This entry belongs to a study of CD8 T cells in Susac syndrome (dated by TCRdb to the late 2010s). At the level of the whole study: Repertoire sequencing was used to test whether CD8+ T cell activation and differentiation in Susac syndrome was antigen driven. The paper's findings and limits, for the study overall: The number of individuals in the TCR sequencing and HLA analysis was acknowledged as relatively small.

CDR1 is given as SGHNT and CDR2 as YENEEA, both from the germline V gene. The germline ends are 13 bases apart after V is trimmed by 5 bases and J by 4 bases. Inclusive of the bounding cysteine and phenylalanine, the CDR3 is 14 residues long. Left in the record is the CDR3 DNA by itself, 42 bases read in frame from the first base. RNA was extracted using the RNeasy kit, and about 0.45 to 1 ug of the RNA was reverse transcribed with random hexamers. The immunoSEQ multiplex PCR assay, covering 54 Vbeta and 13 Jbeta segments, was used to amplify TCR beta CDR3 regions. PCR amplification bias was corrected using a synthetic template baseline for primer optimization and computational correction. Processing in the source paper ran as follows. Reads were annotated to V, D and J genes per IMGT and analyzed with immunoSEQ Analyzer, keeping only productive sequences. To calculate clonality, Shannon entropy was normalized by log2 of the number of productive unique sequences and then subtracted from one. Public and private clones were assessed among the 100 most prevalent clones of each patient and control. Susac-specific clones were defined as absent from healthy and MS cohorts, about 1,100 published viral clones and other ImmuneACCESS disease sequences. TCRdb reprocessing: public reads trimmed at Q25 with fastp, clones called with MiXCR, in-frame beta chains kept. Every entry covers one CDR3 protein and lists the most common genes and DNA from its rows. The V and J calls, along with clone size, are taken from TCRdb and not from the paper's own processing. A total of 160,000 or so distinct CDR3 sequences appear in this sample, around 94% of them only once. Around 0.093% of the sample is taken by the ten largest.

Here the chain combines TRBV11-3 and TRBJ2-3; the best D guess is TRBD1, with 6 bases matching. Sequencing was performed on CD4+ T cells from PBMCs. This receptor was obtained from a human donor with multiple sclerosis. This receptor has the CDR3 CASSTQGSSDTQYF. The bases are TGTGCCAGCAGCACACAGGGTAGCTCAGATACGCAGTATTTT.